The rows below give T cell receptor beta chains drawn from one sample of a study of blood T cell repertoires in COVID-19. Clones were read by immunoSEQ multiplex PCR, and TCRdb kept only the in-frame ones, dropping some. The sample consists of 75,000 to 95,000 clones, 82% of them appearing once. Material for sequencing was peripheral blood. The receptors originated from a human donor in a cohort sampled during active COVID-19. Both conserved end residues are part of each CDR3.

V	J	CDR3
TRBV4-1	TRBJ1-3	CASSQGLPGSGNTIYF
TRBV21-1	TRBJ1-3	CASSPRAYRKTSGNTIYF
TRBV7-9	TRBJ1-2	CASSGRGSNYGYTF
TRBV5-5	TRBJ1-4	CASSLAGGAAEKLFF
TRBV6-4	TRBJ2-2	CASKTATGELFF
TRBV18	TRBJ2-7	CASSPLEGLGEQYF
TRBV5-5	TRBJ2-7	CASSLEGQTAYEQYF
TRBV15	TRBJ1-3	CATSRDRAGNTIYF
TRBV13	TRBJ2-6	CASSLNPGALSGANVLTF
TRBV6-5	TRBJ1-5	CASSPRDSQPQHF
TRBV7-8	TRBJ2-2	CASRREVSNTGELFF
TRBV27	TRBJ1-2	CASSLGGNYGYTF
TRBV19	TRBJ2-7	CASSLGHGLEQYF
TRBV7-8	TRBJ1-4	CASSPWASRNSNEKLFF
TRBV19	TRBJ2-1	CGSGQGGDEQFF
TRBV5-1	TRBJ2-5	CASSLGQGPETQYF
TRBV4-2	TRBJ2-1	CASSQDNLPGGNEQFF
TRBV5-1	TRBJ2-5	CASSLDRVGQETQYF
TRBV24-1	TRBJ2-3	CATRGDTDTQYF
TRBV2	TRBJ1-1	CASTWPNTEAFF
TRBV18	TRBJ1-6	CASSRPSGQGNSPLHF
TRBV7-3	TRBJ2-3	CASSPTGPTDTQYF
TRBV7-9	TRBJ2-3	CASSLVAGGLDTQYF
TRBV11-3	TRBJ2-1	CASSRTGNHEQFF
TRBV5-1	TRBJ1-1	CASSVGQGPEAFF
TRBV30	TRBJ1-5	CAWSRGPNQPQHF
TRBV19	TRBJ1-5	CASRRTGAYSNQPQHF
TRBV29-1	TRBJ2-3	CSVRTSGGIADTQYF
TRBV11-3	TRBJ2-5	CASSRTSFPQETQYF
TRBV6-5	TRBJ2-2	CASSYYAEHPGELFF
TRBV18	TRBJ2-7	CASSPGAGEQYF
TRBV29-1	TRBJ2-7	CSVLGGGLEQYF
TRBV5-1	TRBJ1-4	CASSSTGGEEKLFF
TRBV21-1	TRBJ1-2	CASSKDRELPYGYTF
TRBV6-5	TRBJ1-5	CASSPRVGNQPQHF
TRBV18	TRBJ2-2	CASSPGRGSNTGELFF
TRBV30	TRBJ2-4	CAWSVTGTKNIQYF
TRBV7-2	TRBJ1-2	CASSPDRGGYGYTF
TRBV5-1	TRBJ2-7	CASSSVGGSGEQYF
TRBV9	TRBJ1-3	CASSVGGQRNTIYF
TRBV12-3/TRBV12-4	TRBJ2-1	CASSFTGPNEQFF
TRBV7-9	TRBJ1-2	CASKDSWDAGYTF
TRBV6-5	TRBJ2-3	CASSLARAADTQYF
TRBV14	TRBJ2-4	CASSQTGGANIQYF
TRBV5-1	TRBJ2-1	CASSLGLADEQFF
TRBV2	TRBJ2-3	CASKGAGDTQYF
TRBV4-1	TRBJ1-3	CASSLTGSSGNTIYF
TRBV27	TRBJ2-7	CASSLSASSYEQYF
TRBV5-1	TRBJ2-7	CASSLERQGIEQYF
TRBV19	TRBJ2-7	CASSSRTTGNYEQYF
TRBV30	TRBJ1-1	CAWQDTDTEAFF